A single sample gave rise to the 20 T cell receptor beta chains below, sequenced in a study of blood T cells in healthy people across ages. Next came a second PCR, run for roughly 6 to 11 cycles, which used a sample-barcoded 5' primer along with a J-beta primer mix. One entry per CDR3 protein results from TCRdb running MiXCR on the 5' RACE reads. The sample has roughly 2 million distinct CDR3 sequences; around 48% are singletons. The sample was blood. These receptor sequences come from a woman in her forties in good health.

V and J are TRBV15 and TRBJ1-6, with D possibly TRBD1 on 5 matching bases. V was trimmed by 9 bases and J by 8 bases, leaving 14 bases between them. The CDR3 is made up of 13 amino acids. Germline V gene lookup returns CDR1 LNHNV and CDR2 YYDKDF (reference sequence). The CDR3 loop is CATTSGRHSPLHF. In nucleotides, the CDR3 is TGTGCCACAACCTCAGGGCGGCATTCACCCCTCCACTTT.

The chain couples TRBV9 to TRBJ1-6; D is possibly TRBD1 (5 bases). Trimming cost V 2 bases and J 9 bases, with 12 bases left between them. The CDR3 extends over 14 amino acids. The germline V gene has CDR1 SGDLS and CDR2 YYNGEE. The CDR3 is CASSVLGGSSPLHF. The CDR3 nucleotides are TGTGCCAGCAGCGTGTTGGGGGGAAGTTCACCCCTCCACTTT.

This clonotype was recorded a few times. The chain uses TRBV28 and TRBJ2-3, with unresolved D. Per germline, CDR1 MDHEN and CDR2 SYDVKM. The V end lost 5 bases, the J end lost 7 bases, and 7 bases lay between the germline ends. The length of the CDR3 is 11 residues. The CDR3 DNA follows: TGTGCCAGCAGTGCAGGAAATACGCAGTATTTT. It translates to CASSAGNTQYF.

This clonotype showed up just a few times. The CDR3: CASSQGREGWLDEQYF. The CDR3 DNA follows: TGTGCCAGCAGCCAAGGTCGGGAGGGTTGGCTGGACGAGCAGTACTTC. This chain uses TRBV3-1 with TRBJ2-7, with 8 bases aligning to TRBD2. The CDR3 has 16 amino acids. The J segment lost 5 bases and the V segment lost 1 base, leaving 10 bases of the junction unmatched. In germline, CDR1 is LGHDT, CDR2 YNNKEL (reference sequence).

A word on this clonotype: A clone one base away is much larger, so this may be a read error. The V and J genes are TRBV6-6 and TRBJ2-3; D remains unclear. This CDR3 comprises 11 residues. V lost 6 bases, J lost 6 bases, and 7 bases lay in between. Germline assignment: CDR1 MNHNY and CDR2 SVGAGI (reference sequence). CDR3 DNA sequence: TGTGCCAGCAGCCCTCATGATACGCAGTATTTT. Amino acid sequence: CASSPHDTQYF.

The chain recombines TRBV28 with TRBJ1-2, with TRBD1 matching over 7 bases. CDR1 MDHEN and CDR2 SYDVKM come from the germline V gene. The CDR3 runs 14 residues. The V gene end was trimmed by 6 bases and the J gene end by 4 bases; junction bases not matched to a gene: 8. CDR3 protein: CASRPTGIGYGYTF. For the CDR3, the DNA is TGTGCCAGCAGACCGACAGGGATAGGCTATGGCTACACCTTC.

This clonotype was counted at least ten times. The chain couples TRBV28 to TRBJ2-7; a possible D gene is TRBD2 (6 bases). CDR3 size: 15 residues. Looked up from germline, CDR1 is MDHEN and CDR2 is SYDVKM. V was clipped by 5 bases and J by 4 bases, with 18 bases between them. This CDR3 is CASSPGGGESYEQYF. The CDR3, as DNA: TGTGCCAGCAGTCCTGGCGGAGGGGAGAGTTACGAGCAGTACTTC.

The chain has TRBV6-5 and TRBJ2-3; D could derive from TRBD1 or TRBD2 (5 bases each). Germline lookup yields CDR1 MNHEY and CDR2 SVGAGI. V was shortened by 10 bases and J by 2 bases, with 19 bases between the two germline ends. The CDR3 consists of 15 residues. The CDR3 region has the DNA TGTGCCACCGGGGCCGTCGACAGAATCACAGATACGCAGTATTTT. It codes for CATGAVDRITDTQYF.

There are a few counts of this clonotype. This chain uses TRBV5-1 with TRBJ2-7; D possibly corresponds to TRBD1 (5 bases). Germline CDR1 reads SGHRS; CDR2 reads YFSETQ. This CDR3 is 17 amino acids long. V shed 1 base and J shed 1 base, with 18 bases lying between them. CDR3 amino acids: CASSLISGGKGSYEQYF. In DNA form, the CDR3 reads TGCGCCAGCAGCTTGATTTCAGGTGGAAAGGGGTCCTACGAGCAGTACTTC.

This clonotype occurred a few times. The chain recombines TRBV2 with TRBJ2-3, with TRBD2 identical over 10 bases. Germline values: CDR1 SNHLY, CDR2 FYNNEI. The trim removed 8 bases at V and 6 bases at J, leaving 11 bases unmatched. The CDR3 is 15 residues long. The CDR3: CASGPPGLATDTQYF. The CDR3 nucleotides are TGTGCCAGCGGCCCCCCGGGACTAGCGACGGATACGCAGTATTTT.

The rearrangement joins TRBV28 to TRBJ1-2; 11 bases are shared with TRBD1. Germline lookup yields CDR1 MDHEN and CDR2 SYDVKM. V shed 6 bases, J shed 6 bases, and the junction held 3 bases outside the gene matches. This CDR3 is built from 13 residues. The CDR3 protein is CASREDRGHGYTF. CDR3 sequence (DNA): TGTGCCAGCAGGGAGGACAGGGGGCATGGCTACACCTTC.

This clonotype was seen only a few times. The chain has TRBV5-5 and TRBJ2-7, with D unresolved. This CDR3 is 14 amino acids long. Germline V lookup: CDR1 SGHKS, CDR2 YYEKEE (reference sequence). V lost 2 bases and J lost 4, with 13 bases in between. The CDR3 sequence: CASSFLLWSYEQYF. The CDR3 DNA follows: TGTGCCAGCAGCTTCCTCCTCTGGTCGTACGAGCAGTACTTC.

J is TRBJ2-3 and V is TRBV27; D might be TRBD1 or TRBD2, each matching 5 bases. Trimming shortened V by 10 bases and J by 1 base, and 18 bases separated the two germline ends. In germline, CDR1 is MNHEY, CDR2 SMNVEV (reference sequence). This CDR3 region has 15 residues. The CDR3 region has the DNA TGTGCCACCACCCGGGGCCCGGCTCGCACAGATACGCAGTATTTT. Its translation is CATTRGPARTDTQYF.

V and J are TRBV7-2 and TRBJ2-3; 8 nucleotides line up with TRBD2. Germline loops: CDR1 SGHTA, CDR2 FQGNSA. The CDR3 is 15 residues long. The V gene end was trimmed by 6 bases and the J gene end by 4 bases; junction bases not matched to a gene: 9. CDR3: CASRFTGGRADTQYF. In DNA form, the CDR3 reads TGTGCCAGCAGATTCACGGGGGGGCGGGCAGATACGCAGTATTTT.

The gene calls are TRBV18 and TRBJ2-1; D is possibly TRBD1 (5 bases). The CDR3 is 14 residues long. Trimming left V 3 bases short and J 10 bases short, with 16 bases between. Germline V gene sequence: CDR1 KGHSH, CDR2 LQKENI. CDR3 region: CASSPSAAGREQFF. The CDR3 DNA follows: TGTGCCAGCTCACCCTCCGCGGCAGGGCGAGAGCAGTTCTTC.

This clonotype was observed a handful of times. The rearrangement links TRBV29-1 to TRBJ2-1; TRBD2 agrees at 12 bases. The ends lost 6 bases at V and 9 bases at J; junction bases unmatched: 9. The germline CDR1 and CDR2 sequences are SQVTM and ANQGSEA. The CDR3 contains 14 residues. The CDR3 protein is CSVPLAGGRSEQFF. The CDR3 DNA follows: TGCAGCGTCCCCCTAGCGGGGGGGCGAAGTGAGCAGTTCTTC.

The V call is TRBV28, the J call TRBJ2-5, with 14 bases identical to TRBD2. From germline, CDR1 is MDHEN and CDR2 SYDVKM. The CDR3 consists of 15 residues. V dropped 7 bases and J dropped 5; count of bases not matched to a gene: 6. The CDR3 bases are TGTGCCAGCATCGGACTAGCGGGGGGCGTGGAGACCCAGTACTTC. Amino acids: CASIGLAGGVETQYF.

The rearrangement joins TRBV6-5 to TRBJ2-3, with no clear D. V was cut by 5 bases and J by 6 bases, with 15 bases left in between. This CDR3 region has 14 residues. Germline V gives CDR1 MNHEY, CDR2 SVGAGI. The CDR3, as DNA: TGTGCCAGCAGTAGCCGGACGTCGGAGGATACGCAGTATTTT. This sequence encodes CASSSRTSEDTQYF.

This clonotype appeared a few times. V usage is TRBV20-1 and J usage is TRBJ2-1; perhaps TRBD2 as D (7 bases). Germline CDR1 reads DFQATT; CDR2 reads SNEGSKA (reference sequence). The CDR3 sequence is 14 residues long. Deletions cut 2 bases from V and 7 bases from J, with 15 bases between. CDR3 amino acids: CSARSVGGPNEQFF. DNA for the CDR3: TGCAGTGCTAGATCCGTCGGGGGGCCGAATGAGCAGTTCTTC.

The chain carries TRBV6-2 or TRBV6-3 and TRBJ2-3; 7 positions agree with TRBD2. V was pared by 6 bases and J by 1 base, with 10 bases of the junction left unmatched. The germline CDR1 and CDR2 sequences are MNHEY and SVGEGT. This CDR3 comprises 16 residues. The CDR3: CASRLSGGGGTDTQYF. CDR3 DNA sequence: TGTGCCAGCAGGTTAAGTGGCGGGGGTGGCACAGATACGCAGTATTTT.